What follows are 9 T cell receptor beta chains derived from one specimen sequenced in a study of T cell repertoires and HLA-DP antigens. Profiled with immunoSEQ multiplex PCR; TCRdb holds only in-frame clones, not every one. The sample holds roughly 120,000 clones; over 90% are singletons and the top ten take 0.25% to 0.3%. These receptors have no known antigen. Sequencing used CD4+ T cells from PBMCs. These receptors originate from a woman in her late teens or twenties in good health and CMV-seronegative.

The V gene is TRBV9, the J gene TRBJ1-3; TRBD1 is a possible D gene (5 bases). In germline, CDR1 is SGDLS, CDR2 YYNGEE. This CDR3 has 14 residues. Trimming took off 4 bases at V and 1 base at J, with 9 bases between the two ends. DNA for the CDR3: TGTGCCAGCAGCCCGACAGTATCTGGAAACACCATATATTTT. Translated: CASSPTVSGNTIYF.

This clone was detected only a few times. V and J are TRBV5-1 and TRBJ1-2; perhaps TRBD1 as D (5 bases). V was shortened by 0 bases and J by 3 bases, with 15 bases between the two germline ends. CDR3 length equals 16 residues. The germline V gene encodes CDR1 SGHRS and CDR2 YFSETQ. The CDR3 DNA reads TGCGCCAGCAGCTTGGATCGAGCAGGGAGGGACTATGGCTACACCTTC. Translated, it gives CASSLDRAGRDYGYTF. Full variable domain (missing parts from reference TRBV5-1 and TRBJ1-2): KAGVTQTPRYLIKTRGQQVTLSCSPISGHRSVSWYQQTPGQGLQFLFEYFSETQRNKGNFPGRFSGRQFSNSRSEMNVSTLELGDSALYLCASSLDRAGRDYGYTFGSGTRLTVV.

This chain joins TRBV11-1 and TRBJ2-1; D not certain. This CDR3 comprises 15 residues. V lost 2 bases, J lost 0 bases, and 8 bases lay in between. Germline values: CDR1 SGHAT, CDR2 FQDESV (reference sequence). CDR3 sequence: CASSLKSSSYNEQFF. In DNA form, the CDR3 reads TGTGCCAGCAGCTTAAAGTCCAGCTCCTACAATGAGCAGTTCTTC.

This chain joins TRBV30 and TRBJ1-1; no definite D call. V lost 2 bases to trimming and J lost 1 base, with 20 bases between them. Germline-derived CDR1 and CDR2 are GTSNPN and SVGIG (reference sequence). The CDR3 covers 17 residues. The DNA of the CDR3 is TGTGCCTGGAGTTACCACCCAACGGGAGTATGGAACACTGAAGCTTTCTTT. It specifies CAWSYHPTGVWNTEAFF.

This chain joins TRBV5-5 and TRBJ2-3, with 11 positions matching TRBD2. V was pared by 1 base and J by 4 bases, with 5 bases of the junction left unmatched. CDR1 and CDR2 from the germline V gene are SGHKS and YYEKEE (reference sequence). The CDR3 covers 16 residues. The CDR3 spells CASSLRTSGFADTQYF. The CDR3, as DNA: TGTGCCAGCAGCTTGAGGACTAGCGGGTTTGCAGATACGCAGTATTTT.

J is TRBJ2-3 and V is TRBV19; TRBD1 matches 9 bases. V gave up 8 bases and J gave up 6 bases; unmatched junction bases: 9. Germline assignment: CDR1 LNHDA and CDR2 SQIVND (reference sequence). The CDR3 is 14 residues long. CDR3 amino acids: CASRGQGPRDTQYF. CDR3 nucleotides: TGTGCCAGTCGAGGACAGGGGCCCCGGGATACGCAGTATTTT.

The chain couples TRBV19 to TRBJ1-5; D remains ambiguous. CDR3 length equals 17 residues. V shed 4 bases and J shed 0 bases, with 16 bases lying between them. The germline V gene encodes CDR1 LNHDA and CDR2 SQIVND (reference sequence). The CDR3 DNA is TGTGCCAGTAGTAAGGTAGCTGGTGCCGGTAGCAATCAGCCCCAGCATTTT. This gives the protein CASSKVAGAGSNQPQHF.

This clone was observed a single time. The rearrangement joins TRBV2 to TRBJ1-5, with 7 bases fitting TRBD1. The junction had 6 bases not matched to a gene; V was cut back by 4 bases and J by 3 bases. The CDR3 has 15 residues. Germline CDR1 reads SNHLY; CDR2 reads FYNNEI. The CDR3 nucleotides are TGTGCCAGCAGTGGAGGGACAGTGGCCAATCAGCCCCAGCATTTT. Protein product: CASSGGTVANQPQHF.

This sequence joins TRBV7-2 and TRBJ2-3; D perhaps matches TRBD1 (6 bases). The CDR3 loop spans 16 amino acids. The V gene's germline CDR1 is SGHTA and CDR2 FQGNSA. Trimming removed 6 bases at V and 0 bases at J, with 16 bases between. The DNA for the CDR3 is TGTGCCAGCAGTCCTACAGGGACCCGTAGCACAGATACGCAGTATTTT. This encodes CASSPTGTRSTDTQYF.